One sample yielded the 28 T cell receptor beta chains listed below, sequenced in a study of T cells in Graves' hyperthyroidism and ophthalmopathy. The investigators amplified TCR beta CDR3 regions from RNA transcripts. A first-round RT-PCR of the TCR CDR3 used the HTBI primer set. TCRdb recomputed calls from the multiplex PCR reads with MiXCR, one row per CDR3 protein. The sample lists a few hundred thousand distinct CDR3 sequences; under 25% were seen once. The sequencing sample was made of blood. Source of these receptors: a woman aged 45-60 years with Graves' hyperthyroidism.

This clonotype was seen repeatedly, ten times or more. The chain couples TRBV6-1 to TRBJ2-3; the D is unclear. Trimming cost V 7 bases and J 1 base, with 12 bases left between them. This CDR3 comprises 14 residues. CDR1 and CDR2 from the germline V gene are MNHNS and SASEGT. CDR3 sequence (DNA): TGTGCCAGCAAGATGGACCCTGGCACAGATACGCAGTATTTT. Protein sequence: CASKMDPGTDTQYF.

CDR3 region: CASSLGQSDYGYTF. DNA of the CDR3: TGTGCCAGCAGTTTGGGACAGTCCGACTATGGCTACACCTTC. The V call is TRBV2, the J call TRBJ1-2, with 7 bases fitting TRBD1. CDR3 size: 14 residues. V gave up 5 bases and J gave up 3 bases; unmatched junction bases: 6. Per the germline V gene, CDR1 is SNHLY and CDR2 is FYNNEI. The variable domain in full, completed from reference TRBV2 and TRBJ1-2, reads EPEVTQTPSHQVTQMGQEVILRCVPISNHLYFYWYRQILGQKVEFLVSFYNNEISEKSEIFDDQFSVERPDGSNFTLKIRSTKLEDSAMYFCASSLGQSDYGYTFGSGTRLTVV.

This clonotype showed up many times. V usage is TRBV3-1 and J usage is TRBJ1-2, with D possibly being TRBD1 (6 bases). The germline V gene encodes CDR1 LGHDT and CDR2 YNNKEL (reference sequence). This CDR3 has 14 residues. V was trimmed by 2 bases and J by 2 bases, leaving 9 bases between them. This CDR3 reads CASSQQGRNYGYTF. The CDR3 DNA is TGTGCCAGCAGCCAACAGGGGCGGAACTATGGCTACACCTTC.

Ten or more counts support this clonotype. The chain carries TRBV7-2 and TRBJ2-2; 16 bases line up with TRBD2. Germline V gene sequence: CDR1 SGHTA, CDR2 FQGNSA. Trimming at V came to 3 bases and at J to 3 bases, leaving 10 bases not matched to a gene. There are 20 residues in the CDR3. CDR3 coding DNA: TGTGCCAGCAGCTTCCCGGGACTAGCGGGAGGGCCTGGAGACACCGGGGAGCTGTTTTTT. Translating it yields CASSFPGLAGGPGDTGELFF.

Remarks on this clonotype: Since a much larger clone is just one base distant, this may be a read error. The genes are TRBV30 and TRBJ2-1; D assignment may be TRBD1 or TRBD2 (5 bases each). Germline V lookup: CDR1 GTSNPN, CDR2 SVGIG (reference sequence). CDR3 length: 14 residues. CDR3: CAWSSGAPYNEQSF. In DNA form, the CDR3 reads TGTGCCTGGAGCTCCGGGGCCCCCTACAATGAGCAGTCCTTC.

This clonotype was seen a few times. The V gene is TRBV6-1, the J gene TRBJ2-3; 8 bases line up with TRBD2. After removal of 0 bases from V and 2 bases from J, the junction contained 10 bases not matched to a gene. The CDR3 extends over 18 amino acids. Germline V gene sequence: CDR1 MNHNS, CDR2 SASEGT. The CDR3, as DNA: TGTGCCAGCAGTGAAGCGAAAGGCGGGGGGCCCCTCACAGATACGCAGTATTTT. This encodes CASSEAKGGGPLTDTQYF.

Of note for this clonotype: This may be a read error, as it is one base from a much larger clone. This sequence joins TRBV7-9 and TRBJ2-2, with TRBD2 matching 8 bases. J was trimmed by 3 bases and V by 2 bases; bases with no gene match: 5. Germline-derived CDR1 and CDR2 are SEHNR and FQNEAQ (reference sequence). The CDR3 contains 16 residues. In DNA form, the CDR3 reads TGTGCCAGCAGCTTACCAGCGGGAGTCGACACCGGGGAGCTGTTTTTT. Protein product: CASSLPAGVDTGELFF.

J is TRBJ2-2 and V is TRBV20-1, with a tentative D call TRBD2 (7 bases). The CDR3 spans 14 residues. Germline CDR1 and CDR2: DFQATT and SNEGSKA (reference sequence). In DNA form, the CDR3 reads TGCAGGTCAGGGGCTAGCGGAAACACCGGGGAGCTGTTTTTT. Residues: CRSGASGNTGELFF.

This clonotype was observed at least ten times. This sequence joins TRBV18 and TRBJ2-3, with D possibly TRBD2 on 6 matching bases. V lost 3 bases and J 4 bases, leaving 14 bases between the germline ends. The CDR3 consists of 15 residues. Germline-derived CDR1 and CDR2 are KGHSH and LQKENI. DNA for the CDR3: TGTGCCAGCTCACCGGGGGGTTCAATCGCAGATACGCAGTATTTT. Its translation is CASSPGGSIADTQYF. The full variable domain, in which reference TRBV18 and TRBJ2-3 provide the parts outside the CDR3, is NAGVMQNPRHLVRRRGQEARLRCSPMKGHSHVYWYRQLPEEGLKFMVYLQKENIIDESGMPKERFSAEFPKEGPSILRIQQVVRGDSAAYFCASSPGGSIADTQYFGPGTRLTVL.

The sample holds many counts of this clonotype. The gene calls are TRBV6-1 and TRBJ1-1; 7 bases line up with TRBD1. Losses at the gene ends were 2 bases for V and 11 bases for J; bases not matched to a gene: 5. The germline V gene encodes CDR1 MNHNS and CDR2 SASEGT. This CDR3 contains 12 residues. CDR3 loop: CASSERRGQAFF. CDR3 coding DNA: TGTGCCAGCAGTGAAAGGAGGGGGCAGGCTTTCTTT.

The rearrangement links TRBV29-1 to TRBJ2-3; D ambiguous. CDR1 is SQVTM and CDR2 is ANQGSEA in the germline V gene. The CDR3 has 13 amino acids. V was shortened by 2 bases and J by 0 bases, with 6 bases between the two germline ends. In DNA form, the CDR3 reads TGCAGCGTTGAACGGTCGAGCACAGATACGCAGTATTTT. Translation gives CSVERSSTDTQYF.

The table lists this clonotype with many counts. The rearrangement uses TRBV11-3 and TRBJ2-3, with D hard to call. Germline CDR1 SGHNT, CDR2 YENEEA. The CDR3 runs to 14 residues. Trimming pared 5 bases from V and 2 bases from J, leaving 11 bases between. The CDR3 nucleotides are TGTGCCAGCAGCCCGGGCCTTGACACAGATACGCAGTATTTT. Its protein product is CASSPGLDTDTQYF.

This clonotype has ten or more counts. V and J are TRBV27 and TRBJ2-7; 12 nucleotides match TRBD2. The CDR3 extends over 15 amino acids. CDR1 MNHEY and CDR2 SMNVEV come from the germline V gene (reference sequence). With V trimmed by 6 bases and J by 4 bases, 7 bases remained unmatched. The CDR3 region has the DNA TGTGCCAGCAGCGAAGGACTAGCGGGAAGATACGAGCAGTACTTC. Encoded protein: CASSEGLAGRYEQYF.

The table lists this clonotype with a few counts. The genes are TRBV27 and TRBJ2-7, with D uncertain. The V gene's germline CDR1 is MNHEY and CDR2 SMNVEV (reference sequence). This CDR3 spans 16 amino acids. V dropped 7 bases and J dropped 2 bases, with 21 bases sitting between them. Here the CDR3 reads CASTRNRGSGTYEQYF. The CDR3 DNA reads as TGTGCCAGCACCCGGAACCGAGGATCGGGCACCTACGAGCAGTACTTC.

Many counts were recorded for this clonotype. The rearrangement joins TRBV7-3 to TRBJ2-3; D assignment may be TRBD1 or TRBD2 (5 bases each). This CDR3 has 17 residues. Germline CDR1 SGHTA, CDR2 FQGTGA. V lost 0 bases to trimming and J lost 3 bases, with 16 bases between them. CDR3 amino acids: CASSLTLGTVTTDTQYF. Written as DNA, the CDR3 is TGTGCCAGCAGCTTAACGTTAGGGACGGTGACGACAGATACGCAGTATTTT.

Regarding this clonotype: A single base separates this from a much larger clone, so it may be a read error. This rearrangement joins TRBV5-1 to TRBJ1-1, with TRBD1 matching over 8 bases. Germline CDR1 reads SGHRS; CDR2 reads YFSETQ. The V and J ends lost 4 bases and 7 bases, in that order; junction bases with no gene match: 15. The CDR3 spans 16 residues. The CDR3 sequence: CASSTQPGQDGREAFF. CDR3 bases: TGCGCCAGCAGCACCCAACCGGGACAGGATGGTCGTGAAGCTTTCTTT.

This clonotype was detected a few times. This sequence joins TRBV3-1 and TRBJ2-5; the match to TRBD2 covers 9 bases. This CDR3 contains 16 residues. Germline-derived CDR1 and CDR2 are LGHDT and YNNKEL (reference sequence). Trimming cost V 0 bases and J 5 bases; bases outside gene matches: 7. The CDR3 loop is CASSQDLGLAGETQYF. CDR3 coding DNA: TGTGCCAGCAGCCAAGATCTGGGACTAGCAGGGGAGACCCAGTACTTC.

The gene calls are TRBV28 and TRBJ1-5; D not resolved. V lost 6 bases and J 0 bases, leaving 15 bases between the germline ends. The CDR3 loop spans 16 amino acids. Germline V CDR1 and CDR2: MDHEN, SYDVKM. CDR3 residues: CASRVLDNYSNQPQHF. CDR3 in DNA: TGTGCCAGCAGGGTATTAGACAATTATAGCAATCAGCCCCAGCATTTT. The entire variable domain, with the rest obtained from reference TRBV28 and TRBJ1-5, is as follows: DVKVTQSSRYLVKRTGEKVFLECVQDMDHENMFWYRQDPGLGLRLIYFSYDVKMKEKGDIPEGYSVSREKKERFSLILESASTNQTSMYLCASRVLDNYSNQPQHFGDGTRLSIL.

This clonotype was seen repeatedly, ten times or more. The chain is built from TRBV6-1 and TRBJ2-2; 9 nucleotides agree with TRBD1. Germline CDR1 reads MNHNS; CDR2 reads SASEGT. The CDR3 runs to 15 residues. Unmatched junction bases numbered 6, after V lost 6 bases and J lost 4 bases. The CDR3 DNA is TGTGCCAGCAGAGGGACAGGGACCTCCACCGGGGAGCTGTTTTTT. Its translation: CASRGTGTSTGELFF.

V is TRBV9 and J is TRBJ2-6; D might be TRBD1 or TRBD2, each matching 5 bases. Germline V gene lookup returns CDR1 SGDLS and CDR2 YYNGEE. The CDR3 sequence is 16 residues long. V was shortened by 3 bases and J by 1 base, with 11 bases between the two germline ends. The CDR3 coding sequence is TGTGCCAGCAGCGGGGGGTGGGGTTCTGGGGCCAACGTCCTGACTTTC. Translation gives CASSGGWGSGANVLTF.

There are many counts of this clonotype. The chain has TRBV6-1 and TRBJ2-1, with 12 bases identical to TRBD1. The V segment lost 6 bases and the J segment 5 bases; nucleotides outside the gene matches: 5. CDR1 and CDR2 (germline): MNHNS, SASEGT. This CDR3 comprises 15 residues. CDR3 residues: CASSLGQGAHNEQFF. As DNA, the CDR3 is TGTGCCAGCAGCCTGGGACAGGGGGCGCACAATGAGCAGTTCTTC.

The rearrangement joins TRBV7-2 to TRBJ2-7; TRBD1 aligns across 10 bases. V was pared by 4 bases and J by 7 bases, with 10 bases of the junction left unmatched. This CDR3 comprises 15 residues. CDR1 and CDR2 (germline): SGHTA, FQGNSA. The CDR3 loop is CASSYLPGQGWEQYF. The CDR3, as DNA: TGTGCCAGCAGCTACCTCCCGGGACAGGGGTGGGAGCAGTACTTC.

There are many counts of this clonotype. The chain recombines TRBV11-2 with TRBJ2-7, with 9 bases identical to TRBD1. Germline V CDR1 and CDR2: SGHAT, FQNNGV. V was pared by 6 bases and J by 1 base, with 7 bases of the junction left unmatched. This CDR3 has 15 amino acids. The CDR3: CASSFDRGSSYEQYF. The CDR3, as DNA: TGTGCCAGCAGTTTTGACAGGGGGAGTTCCTACGAGCAGTACTTC.

This clonotype was seen only a few times. This could be a read error, since a much larger clone is one nucleotide away. V gene TRBV7-9 combines with J gene TRBJ1-2, with D possibly matching TRBD1 (5 bases). Per the germline V gene, CDR1 is SEHNR and CDR2 is FQNEAQ (reference sequence). This CDR3 comprises 15 residues. The ends were cut back, 3 bases at V and 2 bases at J, with 13 bases in the middle. The CDR3 region has the DNA TGTGCCAGCAGCTTGTCGGGACGCCAAAACTATGGCTACACCTTC. Residues: CASSLSGRQNYGYTF.

This clonotype was seen at least ten times. This chain uses TRBV2 with TRBJ2-1; 11 bases agree with TRBD1. The junction had 12 bases not matched to a gene; V was cut back by 8 bases and J by 6 bases. The germline V gene has CDR1 SNHLY and CDR2 FYNNEI. There are 16 residues in the CDR3. CDR3 sequence reads: CASLSKDGTGGNEQFF. DNA for the CDR3: TGTGCCAGCCTAAGCAAAGACGGGACAGGGGGCAATGAGCAGTTCTTC.

This clonotype was seen once. This chain connects TRBV4-1 to TRBJ1-1, with 9 bases fitting TRBD1. The CDR3 is made up of 16 amino acids. V lost 2 bases, J lost 4 bases, and 8 bases stayed unmatched. Per the germline V gene, CDR1 is MGHRA and CDR2 is YSYEKL. The CDR3 is CASSQTGGAVGTEAFF. The DNA of the CDR3 is TGCGCCAGCAGCCAAACAGGGGGCGCGGTCGGCACTGAAGCTTTCTTT.

In its sample, this clonotype was seen many times. The gene calls are TRBV6-1 and TRBJ2-7; 7 bases are a match to TRBD1. Germline-derived CDR1 and CDR2 are MNHNS and SASEGT. This CDR3 has 14 amino acids. V lost 7 bases, J lost 3 bases, and 9 bases stayed unmatched. In DNA form, the CDR3 reads TGTGCCAGCAAAACTAACAGGGGTTACTACGAGCAGTACTTC. Translation: CASKTNRGYYEQYF.

This clonotype was counted at least ten times. This chain uses TRBV5-6 with TRBJ2-7, with D uncertain. Trimming cost V 2 bases and J 1 base, with 7 bases left between them. The CDR3 is 13 amino acids. In germline, CDR1 is SGHDT, CDR2 YYEEEE. CDR3 sequence: CASSLHQSYEQYF. CDR3 DNA sequence: TGTGCCAGCAGCTTACACCAATCCTACGAGCAGTACTTC. The complete variable domain, with remaining parts taken from reference TRBV5-6 and TRBJ2-7, reads DAGVTQSPTHLIKTRGQQVTLRCSPKSGHDTVSWYQQALGQGPQFIFQYYEEEERQRGNFPDRFSGHQFPNYSSELNVNALLLGDSALYLCASSLHQSYEQYFGPGTRLTVT.